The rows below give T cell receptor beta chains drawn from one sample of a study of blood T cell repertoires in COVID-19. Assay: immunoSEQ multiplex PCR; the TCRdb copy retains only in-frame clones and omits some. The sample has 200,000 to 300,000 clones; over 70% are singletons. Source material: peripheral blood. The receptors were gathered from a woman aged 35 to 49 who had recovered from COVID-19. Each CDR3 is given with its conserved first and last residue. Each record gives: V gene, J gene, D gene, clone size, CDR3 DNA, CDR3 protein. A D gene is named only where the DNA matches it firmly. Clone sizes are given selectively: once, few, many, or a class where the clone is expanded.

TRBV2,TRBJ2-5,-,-,TGTGCCAGCAGTGAAGAGAGGCAGGAGACCCAGTACTTC,CASSEERQETQYF
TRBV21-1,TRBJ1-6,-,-,TGTGCCAGCAGCAAAAAGAGATCACCCCTCCACTTT,CASSKKRSPLHF
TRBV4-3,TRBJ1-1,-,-,TGCGCCAGCAGCCAAGATCTGATGTTCGGGAACGCTGAAGCTTTCTTT,CASSQDLMFGNAEAFF
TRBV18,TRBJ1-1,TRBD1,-,TGTGCCAGCACCAGGGGGGCAGGGGCCGGGGACACTGAAGCTTTCTTT,CASTRGAGAGDTEAFF
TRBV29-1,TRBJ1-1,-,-,TGCAGCGGTACTAGGGGAGGGGTTAAAACTGAAGCTTTCTTT,CSGTRGGVKTEAFF
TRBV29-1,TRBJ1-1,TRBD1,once,TGCAGCGTTCGTACAGGGGGCACTGAAGCTTTCTTT,CSVRTGGTEAFF
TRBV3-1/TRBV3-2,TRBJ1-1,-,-,TGTGCCAGCAGCCAGTTGATGGGCGGGACTGAAGCTTTCTTT,CASSQLMGGTEAFF
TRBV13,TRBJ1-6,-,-,TGTGCCAGCAGCTTAGGGCTTCCTAACTCCTATAATTCACCCCTCCACTTT,CASSLGLPNSYNSPLHF
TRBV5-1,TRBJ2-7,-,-,TGCGCCAGCAGCTTGGTGGCTCGGGGGACCCCGAGGGAGCAGTACTTC,CASSLVARGTPREQYF
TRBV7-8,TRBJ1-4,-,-,TGTGCCAGCAGGGAGGATACTGGCAGTGAAAAACTGTTTTTT,CASREDTGSEKLFF
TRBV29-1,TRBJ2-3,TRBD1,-,TGCAGCGTTGGGACAGGGCCAGATACGCAGTATTTT,CSVGTGPDTQYF
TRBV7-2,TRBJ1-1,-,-,TGTGCCACTGGTTCAGGGCCGAACACTGAAGCTTTCTTT,CATGSGPNTEAFF
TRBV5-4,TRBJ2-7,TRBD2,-,TGTGCCAGCAGCATAGGGCCGGGGGGTTGCTACGAGCAGTACTTC,CASSIGPGGCYEQYF
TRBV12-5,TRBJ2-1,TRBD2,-,TGTGCTAGTGGCCCAAACTCCGGGGGGTACAATGAGCAGTTCTTC,CASGPNSGGYNEQFF
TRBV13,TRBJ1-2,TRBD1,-,TGTGCCAGCAACTCGGGACAGGGGGCCTATGGCTACACCTTC,CASNSGQGAYGYTF
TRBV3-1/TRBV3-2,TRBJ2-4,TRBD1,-,TGTGCCAGCAGCCAAGGGGACAGCGCCAAAAACATTCAGTACTTC,CASSQGDSAKNIQYF
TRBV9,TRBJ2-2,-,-,TGTGCCAGCAGCTCTAGGACGGGGACCGGGGAGCTGTTTTTT,CASSSRTGTGELFF
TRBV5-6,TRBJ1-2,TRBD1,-,TGTGCCAGCAGCCCGGCGGATCGGACAGGCGGATATGTGGGCTACACCTTC,CASSPADRTGGYVGYTF
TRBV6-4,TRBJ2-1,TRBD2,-,TGTGCCAGCAGTGATTTAGCGGGGGGACCTGAGCAGTTCTTC,CASSDLAGGPEQFF
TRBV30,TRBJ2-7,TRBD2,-,TGTGCCTGGAGTACCGGACTAGCCTACGAGCAGTACTTC,CAWSTGLAYEQYF
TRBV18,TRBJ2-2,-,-,TGTGCCAGCTCACTACAGGTTTTTTTGAACACCGGGGAGCTGTTTTTT,CASSLQVFLNTGELFF
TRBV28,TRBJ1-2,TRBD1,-,TGTGCCAGCAGTTTGTTAAGACCGGGACAGGGCTATGGCTACACCTTC,CASSLLRPGQGYGYTF
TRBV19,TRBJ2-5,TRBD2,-,TGTGCCAGTAGAACCGGGACTAGGGAGACCCAGTACTTC,CASRTGTRETQYF
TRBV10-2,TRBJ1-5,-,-,TGCGCCAGCAGTGGCAGCGGGGGGCTCAATCAGCCCCAGCATTTT,CASSGSGGLNQPQHF
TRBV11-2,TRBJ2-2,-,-,TGTGCCAGCAGCTTACCGGCCGGGGACACCGGGGAGCTGTTTTTT,CASSLPAGDTGELFF